The clone carrying this TCR beta chain has a single count. The antigen is unknown. The junction differs from germline at one of its ends, possibly a read error. Combining a sample-barcoded 5' primer with a J-beta primer mix, a second PCR ran for roughly 7 to 12 cycles. TCRdb reprocessed the 5' RACE reads via MiXCR and lists one record per CDR3 protein. The table lists 650,000 to 1,000,000 distinct CDR3 sequences, about 46% of them singletons. CDR1 and CDR2 (germline): SGHTA, FQGNSA. The CDR3 contains 14 residues. The data stem from a study of blood T cells in healthy people across ages. Study-wide results and limits: With donor CMV status unknown, expanded clonotype changes were possibly confounded. Across samples, TCR beta diversity tracked strongly with naive T cell percentage.

The receptor comes from a man older than 75 in good health. The V call is TRBV7-2, the J call TRBJ1-2, with D unresolved. Sequencing used blood. CDR3 bases: TGTGCCAGCAGCTTTGAAAGAACTAACTGTGGCTACACCTTC. Its protein product is CASSFERTNCGYTF.